Listed below are T cell receptor beta chains from one sample, sequenced in a study of shared clonotypes between healthy human individuals. Assay used: immunoSEQ multiplex PCR; TCRdb lists only in-frame clones, some missing. The sample includes about 2 million clones, about 95% seen only once; the top ten take roughly 1%. What was sequenced was naive CD8+ T cells sorted from blood. Receptor source: a young man in good health. Both conserved end residues are part of each CDR3. Each record gives: J gene, clone size, D gene, V gene, CDR3 protein, CDR3 DNA. D genes are given only for firm matches. Not every row has a clone size; where given, it reads once, few, many or a size class.

J: TRBJ2-1
size: .
D: .
V: TRBV9
CDR3: CASSVGGSNDEQFF
DNA: TGTGCCAGCAGCGTTGGGGGAAGCAACGATGAGCAGTTCTTC

J: TRBJ2-2
size: once
D: .
V: TRBV7-9
CDR3: CASSGENTGELFF
DNA: TGTGCCAGCAGCGGGGAGAACACCGGGGAGCTGTTTTTT

J: TRBJ1-4
size: .
D: .
V: TRBV6-5
CDR3: CASSLSDLVGELFF
DNA: TGTGCCAGCAGTTTGTCGGACCTGGTGGGGGAACTGTTTTTT

J: TRBJ2-5
size: .
D: .
V: TRBV4-1
CDR3: CASSQDREQTGETQYF
DNA: TGCGCCAGCAGCCAAGATCGGGAACAAACCGGGGAGACCCAGTACTTC

J: TRBJ2-7
size: once
D: .
V: TRBV7-9
CDR3: CASSDTASYEQYF
DNA: TGTGCCAGCAGCGATACCGCGTCCTACGAGCAGTACTTC

J: TRBJ2-7
size: .
D: TRBD2
V: TRBV10-3
CDR3: CAISESGGGYYEQYF
DNA: TGTGCCATCAGTGAGTCCGGGGGGGGCTACTACGAGCAGTACTTC

J: TRBJ2-1
size: .
D: .
V: TRBV28
CDR3: CASSFIQPSVDYNEQFF
DNA: TGTGCCAGCAGTTTCATACAGCCCTCCGTAGACTACAATGAGCAGTTCTTC

J: TRBJ2-3
size: .
D: TRBD2
V: TRBV30
CDR3: CAWDATGGADTQYF
DNA: TGTGCCTGGGATGCGACGGGGGGGGCAGATACGCAGTATTTT

J: TRBJ2-7
size: .
D: .
V: TRBV5-6
CDR3: CASSLVGSQEHEQYF
DNA: TGTGCCAGCAGCTTGGTAGGGTCACAGGAACACGAGCAGTACTTC

J: TRBJ1-1
size: .
D: .
V: TRBV5-1
CDR3: CASSFTTQGDTEAFF
DNA: TGCGCCAGCAGCTTTACAACTCAGGGAGACACTGAAGCTTTCTTT

J: TRBJ2-5
size: .
D: .
V: TRBV7-9
CDR3: CASSFLGVPETQYF
DNA: TGTGCCAGCAGCTTCCTTGGGGTGCCAGAGACCCAGTACTTC

J: TRBJ1-2
size: .
D: TRBD1
V: TRBV19
CDR3: CASRPGQGHGYTF
DNA: TGTGCCAGTAGGCCCGGACAGGGGCATGGCTACACCTTC

J: TRBJ2-7
size: .
D: .
V: TRBV6-5
CDR3: CASSYSYPSYEQYF
DNA: TGTGCCAGCAGTTATAGCTACCCTTCCTACGAGCAGTACTTC

J: TRBJ2-2
size: .
D: TRBD1
V: TRBV5-6
CDR3: CASSLAVAGGTGELFF
DNA: TGTGCCAGCAGCTTGGCCGTGGCAGGGGGCACCGGGGAGCTGTTTTTT

J: TRBJ2-3
size: .
D: TRBD2
V: TRBV6-5
CDR3: CASSGLAGDTQYF
DNA: TGTGCCAGCAGCGGACTAGCGGGAGATACGCAGTATTTT

J: TRBJ2-2
size: .
D: TRBD1
V: TRBV7-9
CDR3: CAMDRTTGELFF
DNA: TGTGCCATGGACAGGACCACCGGGGAGCTGTTTTTT

J: TRBJ1-2
size: .
D: TRBD1
V: TRBV9
CDR3: CASSAGTGSAYGYTF
DNA: TGTGCCAGCAGTGCAGGGACAGGGTCGGCCTATGGCTACACCTTC

J: TRBJ2-7
size: .
D: .
V: TRBV11-2
CDR3: CASSFELSSPYEQYF
DNA: TGTGCCAGCAGCTTTGAGCTGTCTTCTCCCTACGAGCAGTACTTC

J: TRBJ2-3
size: .
D: .
V: TRBV4-3
CDR3: CASSQDGGGRDTQYF
DNA: TGCGCCAGCAGCCAAGATGGAGGGGGAAGAGATACGCAGTATTTT

J: TRBJ1-1
size: .
D: .
V: TRBV19
CDR3: CASSIGGVIVPEAFF
DNA: TGTGCCAGTAGTATAGGGGGGGTTATAGTCCCTGAAGCTTTCTTT

J: TRBJ1-2
size: .
D: .
V: TRBV6-6
CDR3: CASGIPSDYGYTF
DNA: TGTGCCAGCGGAATCCCTTCGGACTATGGCTACACCTTC

J: TRBJ2-7
size: .
D: TRBD1
V: TRBV14
CDR3: CASSQGTGAVYEQYF
DNA: TGTGCCAGCAGCCAGGGGACAGGAGCTGTCTACGAGCAGTACTTC

J: TRBJ1-1
size: .
D: .
V: TRBV30
CDR3: CAWSRNTEAFF
DNA: TGTGCCTGGTCCCGAAACACTGAAGCTTTCTTT

J: TRBJ1-1
size: .
D: .
V: TRBV25-1
CDR3: CASSESTGGTEAFF
DNA: TGTGCCAGCAGTGAATCAACGGGGGGCACTGAAGCTTTCTTT

J: TRBJ2-1
size: .
D: TRBD2
V: TRBV4-3
CDR3: CASSRTSGYNEQFF
DNA: TGCGCCAGCAGCCGCACTAGCGGCTACAATGAGCAGTTCTTC

J: TRBJ1-1
size: once
D: .
V: TRBV6-5
CDR3: CASRFNTEAFF
DNA: TGTGCCAGCAGATTTAACACTGAAGCTTTCTTT

J: TRBJ2-7
size: .
D: TRBD1
V: TRBV10-1
CDR3: CASSEGTGGEQYF
DNA: TGCGCCAGCAGTGAGGGGACAGGGGGCGAGCAGTACTTC

J: TRBJ1-1
size: .
D: .
V: TRBV7-9
CDR3: CASSLGVDTEAFF
DNA: TGTGCCAGCAGCCTGGGGGTGGACACTGAAGCTTTCTTT

J: TRBJ1-6
size: .
D: TRBD1
V: TRBV28
CDR3: CASSLRQGGNSPLHF
DNA: TGTGCCAGCAGTTTACGGCAGGGGGGGAATTCACCCCTCCACTTT

J: TRBJ2-7
size: .
D: .
V: TRBV7-9
CDR3: CASSLETEEQYF
DNA: TGTGCCAGCAGCTTAGAAACGGAAGAGCAGTACTTC

J: TRBJ1-4
size: .
D: .
V: TRBV7-9
CDR3: CASSLAAGTDEKLFF
DNA: TGTGCCAGCAGCTTAGCCGCCGGGACGGATGAAAAACTGTTTTTT